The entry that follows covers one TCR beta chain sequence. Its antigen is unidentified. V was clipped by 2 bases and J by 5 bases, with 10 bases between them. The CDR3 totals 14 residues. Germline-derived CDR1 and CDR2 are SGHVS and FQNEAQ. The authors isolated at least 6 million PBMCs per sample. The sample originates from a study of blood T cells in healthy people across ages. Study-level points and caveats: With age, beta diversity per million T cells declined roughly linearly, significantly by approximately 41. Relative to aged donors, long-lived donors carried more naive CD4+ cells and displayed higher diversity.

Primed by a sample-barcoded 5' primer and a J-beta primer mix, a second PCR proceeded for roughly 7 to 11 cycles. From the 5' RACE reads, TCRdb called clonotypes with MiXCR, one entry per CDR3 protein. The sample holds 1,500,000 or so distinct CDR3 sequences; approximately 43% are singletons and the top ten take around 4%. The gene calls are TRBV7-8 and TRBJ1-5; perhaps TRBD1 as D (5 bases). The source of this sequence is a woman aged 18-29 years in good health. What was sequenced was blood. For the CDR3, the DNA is TGTGCCAGCAGCTTACAGGGAACGTATCAGCCCCAGCATTTT. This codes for CASSLQGTYQPQHF. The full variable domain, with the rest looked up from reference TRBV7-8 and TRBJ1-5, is GAGVSQSPRYKVAKRGQDVALRCDPISGHVSLFWYQQALGQGPEFLTYFQNEAQLDKSGLPSDRFFAERPEGSVSTLKIQRTQQEDSAVYLCASSLQGTYQPQHFGDGTRLSIL.